Listed below are T cell receptor beta chains from one sample, sequenced in a study of blood T cell repertoires in COVID-19. TCRdb keeps only in-frame clones here, not all; method: immunoSEQ multiplex PCR. Of some 140,000 clones listed, about 90% are singletons. Sequenced: peripheral blood. These TCRs come from a man in his fifties with acute or convalescent COVID-19. Each CDR3 is given with its conserved first and last residue.

V gene,CDR3 protein
TRBV7-9,CASSLAGQGQSYTF
TRBV25-1,CASSDPGQGDTEAFF
TRBV30,CAWLAWTSGNTIYF
TRBV5-5,CASSADYLGREQFF
TRBV5-1,CATRLAGVSTDTQYF
TRBV4-1,CASSQTGSAPPLHF
TRBV19,CASSIFRGQETQYF
TRBV11-2,CASSPGTVGVNTEAFF
TRBV7-2,CASSSAVVRDSNTGELFF
TRBV3-1/TRBV3-2,CASSQGASGGLYEQYF
TRBV4-3,CASSQGTAAGNTIYF
TRBV11-2,CASSHGWETQYF
TRBV28,CASSLLIDTQYF
TRBV3-1/TRBV3-2,CASSRWTSGIYSYNEQFF
TRBV5-5,CASSSPGLSRTYEQYF
TRBV4-2,CASSQPGLAGVGEQYF
TRBV9,CASSVAADPYEQYF
TRBV30,CAWESAGGRAFF
TRBV7-2,CASSLDPGTQAFF
TRBV5-1,CASSWGLAVNEQFF
TRBV5-1,CASSWLGLIQETQYF
TRBV4-1,CASSQLGQGGNTIYF
TRBV6-2/TRBV6-3,CASSYVRLAPKIQPGELFF
TRBV2,CASSKDRGSGANVLTF
TRBV7-2,CASRGQGAPTDTQYF
TRBV7-3,CASSLNRVETQYF
TRBV7-2,CASSLGAGGRMETQYF
TRBV27,CASSYNLAGSSYNEQFF
TRBV5-8,CASSFISAGRTEAFF
TRBV6-5,CASSYDSSYNSPLHF
TRBV28,CASSLDGAGGVGGYGYTF
TRBV9,CASSPKDREDTEAFF
TRBV11-2,CASSFPGTGNTIYF
TRBV5-1,CASSLLVAGQETQYF
TRBV30,CAWRAGAGETQYF
TRBV7-8,CASTGLTGELFF
TRBV9,CASSGGRGRSTDTQYF
TRBV7-9,CASSFTGEQPQHF
TRBV3-1/TRBV3-2,CASSQFGGLSSGYTF
TRBV24-1,CATPRPRGRNQPQHF
TRBV28,CASNTGGGEAFF
TRBV7-2,CASSSGLAGVSEQYF
TRBV5-1,CASSSRGAGELFF
TRBV9,CASSVSGMASQETQYF
TRBV5-6,CASSLMDRFNTGELFF
TRBV19,CASETPGTGSHQPQHF
TRBV5-6,CASSFGRGSPLHF